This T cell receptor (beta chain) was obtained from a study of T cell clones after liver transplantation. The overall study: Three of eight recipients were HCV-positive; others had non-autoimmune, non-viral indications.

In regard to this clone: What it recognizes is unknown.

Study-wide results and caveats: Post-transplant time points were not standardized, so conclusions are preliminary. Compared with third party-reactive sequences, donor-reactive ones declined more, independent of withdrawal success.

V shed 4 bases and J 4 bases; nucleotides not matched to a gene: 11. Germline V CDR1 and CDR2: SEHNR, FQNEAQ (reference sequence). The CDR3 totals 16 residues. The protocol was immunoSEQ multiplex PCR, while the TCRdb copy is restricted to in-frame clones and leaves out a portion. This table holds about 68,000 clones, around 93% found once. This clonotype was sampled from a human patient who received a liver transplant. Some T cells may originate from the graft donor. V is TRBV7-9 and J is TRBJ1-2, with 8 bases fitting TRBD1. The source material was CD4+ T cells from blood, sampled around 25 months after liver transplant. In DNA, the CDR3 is TGTGCCAGCAGCTCTAGGAGGACAGGGAGGAGCTATGGCTACACCTTC. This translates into CASSSRRTGRSYGYTF.